This T cell receptor beta chain was recovered during a study of cytomegalovirus exposure and HLA in healthy donors. The PCR employed 60 Vbeta primers together with 13 Jbeta primers. Method: immunoSEQ multiplex PCR; TCRdb's copy keeps in-frame clones and lacks some. The table lists 74,000 or so clones, about 80% of them singletons. This CDR3 comprises 15 residues. Germline loops: CDR1 MNHEY, CDR2 SMNVEV (reference sequence). The V gene end was trimmed by 1 base and the J gene end by 2 bases; junction bases not matched to a gene: 1. Broader study findings: Based on reports, TCR beta sequences accurately predicted HLA-A and HLA-B alleles for most subjects. While the bulk of TCR sequences proved rare, some public TCRs turned up in many donors. Previously analyzed data showed that most TCR beta V segments were productive at a frequency of about 90% or about 30%.

In the case of this clone: What it binds is unknown.

The rearrangement joins TRBV27 to TRBJ2-7, with TRBD1 matching over 11 bases. The specimen sequenced was PBMCs. This clonotype was sampled from a woman aged 40 to 55 in good health and CMV-seronegative. CDR3 amino acids: CASSLLGQGAYEQYF. DNA of the CDR3: TGTGCCAGCAGTTTATTGGGACAGGGGGCCTACGAGCAGTACTTC.